These T cell receptor beta chains were read from a single sample in a study of response to subunit inactivated influenza vaccine. TCRdb re-analysed the RT-PCR reads in MiXCR, keeping a single row per CDR3 protein. The sample lists 800,000 to 1,000,000 distinct CDR3 sequences; 21% were seen once. The specimen comprised PBMCs from blood, sampled more than 4 days after vaccination. The source of these receptors is a man in his fifties who received an inactivated influenza vaccine. Each CDR3 is given with its conserved first and last residue. Fields, in order: CDR3 length, D gene, clone size, J gene, V gene, CDR3 protein, CDR3 DNA. D genes are given only for firm matches. Clone size is shown for a subset of rows, as once, few, many or a class of expanded clone.

len: 16
d_gene: NA
abundance: NA
j_gene: TRBJ2-7
v_gene: TRBV7-2
CDR3aa: CASSLDPGHITYEQYF
CDR3nt: TGTGCCAGCAGCTTAGATCCGGGACATATAACCTACGAGCAGTACTTC

len: 17
d_gene: NA
abundance: few
j_gene: TRBJ1-5
v_gene: TRBV6-5
CDR3aa: CASSYFDPGTLHQPQHF
CDR3nt: TGTGCCAGCAGTTACTTCGACCCCGGGACACTTCATCAGCCCCAGCATTTT

len: 14
d_gene: NA
abundance: NA
j_gene: TRBJ2-7
v_gene: TRBV27
CDR3aa: CASSLSLSHYEQYF
CDR3nt: TGTGCCAGCAGTTTATCGTTGTCTCACTACGAGCAGTACTTC

len: 15
d_gene: TRBD2
abundance: few
j_gene: TRBJ2-1
v_gene: TRBV12-3/TRBV12-4
CDR3aa: CASSLGLAGGHQQFF
CDR3nt: TGTGCCAGCAGTTTAGGTCTAGCGGGGGGCCATCAGCAGTTCTTC

len: 14
d_gene: NA
abundance: few
j_gene: TRBJ1-6
v_gene: TRBV7-8
CDR3aa: CASSLGSDRGSLHF
CDR3nt: TGTGCCAGCAGCTTAGGTTCCGACCGAGGATCCCTCCACTTT

len: 17
d_gene: NA
abundance: NA
j_gene: TRBJ2-7
v_gene: TRBV7-9
CDR3aa: CASSLVTMTFEEGEQYF
CDR3nt: TGTGCCAGCAGCTTAGTGACGATGACTTTTGAGGAGGGCGAGCAGTACTTC

len: 16
d_gene: TRBD2
abundance: few
j_gene: TRBJ2-2
v_gene: TRBV7-2
CDR3aa: CASSLVGSGSAGELFF
CDR3nt: TGTGCCAGCAGCTTAGTCGGTAGCGGGTCGGCCGGGGAGCTGTTTTTT

len: 11
d_gene: NA
abundance: few
j_gene: TRBJ2-3
v_gene: TRBV12-3/TRBV12-4
CDR3aa: CASTLGITQYF
CDR3nt: TGTGCCAGCACCCTGGGCATTACGCAGTATTTT

len: 12
d_gene: TRBD1
abundance: NA
j_gene: TRBJ2-1
v_gene: TRBV29-1
CDR3aa: CSVEDFDRGQFF
CDR3nt: TGCAGCGTTGAAGATTTCGACAGGGGGCAGTTCTTC

len: 16
d_gene: TRBD2
abundance: few
j_gene: TRBJ2-3
v_gene: TRBV5-1
CDR3aa: CASSLTSGGPTDTQYF
CDR3nt: TGCGCCAGCAGCTTGACTAGCGGGGGACCCACAGATACGCAGTATTTT

len: 13
d_gene: NA
abundance: few
j_gene: TRBJ1-5
v_gene: TRBV7-2
CDR3aa: CASSSDRTQPQHF
CDR3nt: TGTGCCAGCAGCTCCGACAGGACTCAGCCCCAGCATTTT

len: 13
d_gene: TRBD1
abundance: few
j_gene: TRBJ1-5
v_gene: TRBV20-1
CDR3aa: CSARVPQGKPQHF
CDR3nt: TGCAGTGCTAGAGTTCCACAGGGGAAGCCCCAGCATTTT

len: 12
d_gene: TRBD1
abundance: NA
j_gene: TRBJ1-1
v_gene: TRBV29-1
CDR3aa: CSTGQGATEAFF
CDR3nt: TGCAGCACCGGACAGGGGGCCACTGAAGCTTTCTTT

len: 15
d_gene: TRBD2
abundance: few
j_gene: TRBJ2-3
v_gene: TRBV3-1
CDR3aa: CASSPRVGGAYTQYF
CDR3nt: TGTGCCAGCAGCCCGCGGGTCGGGGGGGCTTATACGCAGTATTTT

len: 14
d_gene: NA
abundance: few
j_gene: TRBJ2-4
v_gene: TRBV4-1
CDR3aa: CASSQITAKNIQYF
CDR3nt: TGCGCCAGCAGCCAAATCACGGCCAAAAACATTCAGTACTTC

len: 14
d_gene: NA
abundance: NA
j_gene: TRBJ1-5
v_gene: TRBV20-1
CDR3aa: CSATGVTDDQPQHF
CDR3nt: TGCAGTGCTACAGGGGTTACGGACGATCAGCCCCAGCATTTT

len: 14
d_gene: NA
abundance: NA
j_gene: TRBJ2-5
v_gene: TRBV15
CDR3aa: CATSRTTLEETQYF
CDR3nt: TGTGCCACCAGCAGAACAACTCTTGAAGAGACCCAGTACTTC

len: 14
d_gene: TRBD2
abundance: NA
j_gene: TRBJ2-3
v_gene: TRBV7-2
CDR3aa: CASTTSGGGDTQYF
CDR3nt: TGTGCCAGCACCACTAGCGGGGGTGGGGATACGCAGTATTTT

len: 13
d_gene: TRBD2
abundance: few
j_gene: TRBJ2-1
v_gene: TRBV20-1
CDR3aa: CSASPPLAEEQFF
CDR3nt: TGCAGTGCTTCTCCCCCACTAGCGGAGGAGCAGTTCTTC

len: 13
d_gene: NA
abundance: NA
j_gene: TRBJ2-5
v_gene: TRBV20-1
CDR3aa: CSANPALQQTQYF
CDR3nt: TGCAGTGCTAACCCGGCTCTGCAGCAGACCCAGTACTTC

len: 13
d_gene: TRBD2
abundance: many
j_gene: TRBJ2-1
v_gene: TRBV12-3/TRBV12-4
CDR3aa: CASRRTSGNEQFF
CDR3nt: TGTGCCAGCCGCCGGACTAGCGGCAATGAGCAGTTCTTC

len: 15
d_gene: TRBD1
abundance: few
j_gene: TRBJ1-2
v_gene: TRBV6-1
CDR3aa: CASTLGTGGNYGYTF
CDR3nt: TGTGCCAGCACCCTCGGGACAGGGGGTAACTATGGCTACACCTTC

len: 15
d_gene: TRBD1
abundance: many
j_gene: TRBJ2-7
v_gene: TRBV6-5
CDR3aa: CASSYSGQGAYEQYF
CDR3nt: TGTGCCAGCAGTTACTCTGGACAGGGGGCTTACGAGCAGTACTTC

len: 16
d_gene: TRBD1
abundance: NA
j_gene: TRBJ2-5
v_gene: TRBV7-9
CDR3aa: CASTPGPQGLGETQYF
CDR3nt: TGTGCCAGCACCCCGGGGCCACAGGGGCTGGGAGAGACCCAGTACTTC

len: 14
d_gene: NA
abundance: few
j_gene: TRBJ1-5
v_gene: TRBV7-2
CDR3aa: CASSLVPGYQPQHF
CDR3nt: TGTGCCAGCAGCTTAGTTCCAGGGTACCAGCCCCAGCATTTT

len: 14
d_gene: NA
abundance: many
j_gene: TRBJ2-7
v_gene: TRBV12-3/TRBV12-4
CDR3aa: CASSPLLAGVEQYF
CDR3nt: TGTGCCAGCAGTCCTCTACTGGCAGGGGTCGAGCAGTACTTC

len: 12
d_gene: TRBD1
abundance: NA
j_gene: TRBJ1-6
v_gene: TRBV12-3/TRBV12-4
CDR3aa: CASRTQGAPLHF
CDR3nt: TGTGCCAGCAGGACACAGGGGGCACCCCTCCACTTT

len: 11
d_gene: NA
abundance: NA
j_gene: TRBJ2-3
v_gene: TRBV30
CDR3aa: CAWRGGDTQYF
CDR3nt: TGTGCCTGGAGGGGGGGAGATACGCAGTATTTT

len: 13
d_gene: TRBD1
abundance: few
j_gene: TRBJ2-7
v_gene: TRBV29-1
CDR3aa: CSVGATGAYEQYF
CDR3nt: TGCAGCGTGGGGGCGACAGGGGCCTACGAGCAGTACTTC

len: 17
d_gene: NA
abundance: few
j_gene: TRBJ1-1
v_gene: TRBV25-1
CDR3aa: CASSATTSTGPNTEAFF
CDR3nt: TGTGCCAGCAGTGCAACTACTTCGACAGGACCGAACACTGAAGCTTTCTTT

len: 16
d_gene: NA
abundance: many
j_gene: TRBJ2-1
v_gene: TRBV5-1
CDR3aa: CASSWGRVIVPNEQFF
CDR3nt: TGCGCCAGCAGCTGGGGGCGGGTAATCGTCCCGAATGAGCAGTTCTTC

len: 12
d_gene: NA
abundance: few
j_gene: TRBJ1-6
v_gene: TRBV6-6
CDR3aa: CASTKIGSPLHF
CDR3nt: TGTGCCAGCACCAAAATAGGTTCACCCCTCCACTTT

len: 15
d_gene: NA
abundance: many
j_gene: TRBJ2-7
v_gene: TRBV4-2
CDR3aa: CASSQAASQPYEQYF
CDR3nt: TGTGCCAGCAGCCAAGCAGCCTCCCAGCCCTACGAGCAGTACTTC

len: 15
d_gene: TRBD2
abundance: NA
j_gene: TRBJ2-4
v_gene: TRBV18
CDR3aa: CASSPEGGSKNIQYF
CDR3nt: TGTGCCAGCTCACCGGAGGGAGGGTCCAAAAACATTCAGTACTTC

len: 12
d_gene: NA
abundance: NA
j_gene: TRBJ2-2
v_gene: TRBV10-3
CDR3aa: CATREKTGELFF
CDR3nt: TGTGCCACTAGAGAAAAGACCGGGGAGCTGTTTTTT

len: 14
d_gene: NA
abundance: few
j_gene: TRBJ1-6
v_gene: TRBV6-1
CDR3aa: CASSPQGYSSSLHF
CDR3nt: TGTGCCAGCAGCCCACAGGGTTATTCTTCTTCCCTCCACTTT

len: 20
d_gene: TRBD2
abundance: NA
j_gene: TRBJ2-1
v_gene: TRBV24-1
CDR3aa: CATSDAGLAGGSRSYNEQFF
CDR3nt: TGTGCCACCAGTGACGCCGGACTAGCGGGAGGGTCTCGCTCCTACAATGAGCAGTTCTTC

len: 15
d_gene: NA
abundance: few
j_gene: TRBJ2-5
v_gene: TRBV15
CDR3aa: CATSRDITGGKTQYF
CDR3nt: TGTGCCACCAGCAGAGACATTACCGGTGGGAAGACCCAGTACTTC

len: 15
d_gene: NA
abundance: few
j_gene: TRBJ2-1
v_gene: TRBV7-2
CDR3aa: CASSLRGTTYNEQFF
CDR3nt: TGTGCCAGCAGCCTTAGGGGGACCACCTACAATGAGCAGTTCTTC

len: 12
d_gene: NA
abundance: few
j_gene: TRBJ2-1
v_gene: TRBV24-1
CDR3aa: CATSDRGNEQFF
CDR3nt: TGTGCCACCAGTGATAGGGGTAATGAGCAGTTCTTC

len: 16
d_gene: NA
abundance: NA
j_gene: TRBJ2-1
v_gene: TRBV5-6
CDR3aa: CASSLGRQGRGNEQFF
CDR3nt: TGTGCCAGCAGCTTGGGGAGGCAGGGTCGGGGCAATGAGCAGTTCTTC

len: 15
d_gene: NA
abundance: NA
j_gene: TRBJ1-3
v_gene: TRBV20-1
CDR3aa: CSEKRQRDEGNTIYF
CDR3nt: TGCAGTGAAAAGAGGCAGCGCGACGAGGGAAACACCATATATTTT

len: 13
d_gene: NA
abundance: few
j_gene: TRBJ2-7
v_gene: TRBV7-9
CDR3aa: CASSLESPTEQYF
CDR3nt: TGTGCCAGCAGCTTAGAATCCCCAACCGAGCAGTACTTC

len: 14
d_gene: TRBD1
abundance: NA
j_gene: TRBJ1-2
v_gene: TRBV12-3/TRBV12-4
CDR3aa: CASSWTGGGYGYTF
CDR3nt: TGTGCCAGCAGTTGGACAGGGGGCGGCTATGGCTACACCTTC

len: 14
d_gene: TRBD1
abundance: few
j_gene: TRBJ2-1
v_gene: TRBV28
CDR3aa: CASRRDRAWDEQFF
CDR3nt: TGTGCCAGCCGGCGGGACAGGGCTTGGGATGAGCAGTTCTTC

len: 17
d_gene: TRBD2
abundance: NA
j_gene: TRBJ2-1
v_gene: TRBV24-1
CDR3aa: CATSDPSGGSSYNEQFF
CDR3nt: TGTGCCACCAGTGATCCAAGCGGGGGGAGCTCCTACAATGAGCAGTTCTTC

len: 16
d_gene: NA
abundance: many
j_gene: TRBJ2-2
v_gene: TRBV4-3
CDR3aa: CASSPSRGSGVGELFF
CDR3nt: TGCGCCAGCAGCCCAAGCCGGGGCAGTGGGGTCGGGGAGCTGTTTTTT

len: 16
d_gene: TRBD1
abundance: few
j_gene: TRBJ2-5
v_gene: TRBV18
CDR3aa: CASSNGWDSYSVTQYF
CDR3nt: TGTGCCAGCTCAAACGGATGGGACAGCTATTCCGTGACCCAGTACTTC

len: 13
d_gene: NA
abundance: many
j_gene: TRBJ1-1
v_gene: TRBV2
CDR3aa: CASSYQGNPPAFF
CDR3nt: TGTGCCAGCAGTTATCAGGGGAACCCCCCCGCTTTCTTT

len: 13
d_gene: NA
abundance: few
j_gene: TRBJ2-7
v_gene: TRBV12-3/TRBV12-4
CDR3aa: CASSLLAVYEQYF
CDR3nt: TGTGCCAGCAGTTTGCTAGCCGTGTACGAGCAGTACTTC

len: 13
d_gene: NA
abundance: NA
j_gene: TRBJ2-1
v_gene: TRBV4-2
CDR3aa: CASSQDRRDEQFF
CDR3nt: TGTGCCAGCAGCCAAGATAGGCGGGATGAGCAGTTCTTC

len: 16
d_gene: TRBD1
abundance: NA
j_gene: TRBJ2-7
v_gene: TRBV6-5
CDR3aa: CASSYSQGERSYEQYF
CDR3nt: TGTGCCAGCAGTTACTCACAGGGGGAACGATCCTACGAGCAGTACTTC

len: 16
d_gene: NA
abundance: NA
j_gene: TRBJ2-3
v_gene: TRBV28
CDR3aa: CASSSPPGALPYTQYF
CDR3nt: TGTGCCAGCAGTTCACCCCCGGGAGCTCTTCCATATACGCAGTATTTT

len: 14
d_gene: TRBD1
abundance: few
j_gene: TRBJ1-1
v_gene: TRBV2
CDR3aa: CASSATGGNTEAFF
CDR3nt: TGTGCCAGCAGTGCGACAGGGGGGAACACTGAAGCTTTCTTT

len: 12
d_gene: NA
abundance: NA
j_gene: TRBJ1-1
v_gene: TRBV29-1
CDR3aa: CSGEQMNTEAFF
CDR3nt: TGCAGCGGGGAACAGATGAACACTGAAGCTTTCTTT

len: 14
d_gene: TRBD2
abundance: few
j_gene: TRBJ2-7
v_gene: TRBV6-5
CDR3aa: CASSYSEREYEQYF
CDR3nt: TGTGCCAGCAGTTACTCGGAGCGGGAGTACGAGCAGTACTTC

len: 16
d_gene: TRBD1
abundance: once
j_gene: TRBJ2-7
v_gene: TRBV6-1
CDR3aa: CASSQGQGRLSYEQYF
CDR3nt: TGTGCCAGCAGTCAAGGACAGGGCCGTCTTTCCTACGAGCAGTACTTC